Here is one T cell receptor (beta chain) with its context. The data belong to a study of blood T cell repertoires in COVID-19. Study as a whole: Sites across the United States, Italy and Spain contributed samples from acute and convalescent COVID-19. From T cells, B-cell-depleted T cells, or PBMCs came the material, which was cDNA or gDNA.

Authors' methods: For nucleated cells, counts were estimated from reference gene primer amplification. Data came from immunoSEQ multiplex PCR; TCRdb stores just in-frame clones and leaves some out. That table is the source of V, J and clone size, and D and trimming were worked out from the DNA. The table shows tens of thousands of clones, with roughly 88% occurring only once. Germline loops: CDR1 LGHDT, CDR2 YNNKEL (reference sequence). V lost 0 bases to trimming and J lost 0 bases, with 9 bases between them. This CDR3 has 16 amino acids. The sequence derives from a woman aged 45-60 years with acute or convalescent COVID-19. J is TRBJ1-3 and V is TRBV3-1 (or the pseudogene TRBV3-2); tentatively, D is TRBD1 (5 bases). The specimen sequenced was peripheral blood. The CDR3 nucleotides read TGTGCCAGCAGCCAAGAATGGACACTCTCTGGAAACACCATATATTTT. Translating it yields CASSQEWTLSGNTIYF.